Below are 19 T cell receptor beta chains sequenced from a single sample in a study of long-term antiretroviral therapy in people with HIV. The run of the v3.0 immunoSEQ assay was at survey level. The assay was immunoSEQ multiplex PCR, and TCRdb's table has in-frame clones only and misses some. The sample lists tens of thousands of clones, roughly 84% occurring once. The input for sequencing was unsorted PBMCs, taken about 2.7 years before starting antiretroviral therapy. The receptors shown here come from a woman aged 25 to 39 with HIV.

This clone showed up just a few times. The rearrangement links TRBV5-5 to TRBJ1-2; 9 positions agree with TRBD1. The length of the CDR3 is 13 residues. With 3 bases clipped from V and 6 bases from J, the junction kept 3 bases outside the gene matches. CDR1 and CDR2 from the germline V gene are SGHKS and YYEKEE (reference sequence). CDR3 DNA sequence: TGTGCCAGCAGCTGGACAGGGGAGGATGGCTACACCTTC. This sequence encodes CASSWTGEDGYTF.

The chain carries TRBV6-1 and TRBJ1-1; D not resolved. Germline lookup yields CDR1 MNHNS and CDR2 SASEGT. Deletions cut 1 base from V and 3 bases from J, with 15 bases between. This CDR3 is built from 16 residues. CDR3 in amino acids: CASSEDATPMDTEAFF. In DNA, the CDR3 is TGTGCCAGCAGTGAAGACGCGACACCTATGGACACTGAAGCTTTCTTT.

This chain joins TRBV30 and TRBJ1-1; the D gene is possibly TRBD1 (6 bases). V was pared by 4 bases and J by 1 base, with 13 bases between. Germline V gives CDR1 GTSNPN, CDR2 SVGIG (reference sequence). CDR3 size: 14 residues. DNA of the CDR3: TGTGCCTGGAACAAACAGGGAGGGAACACTGAAGCTTTCTTT. This gives the protein CAWNKQGGNTEAFF. Combining the CDR3 with reference TRBV30 and TRBJ1-1 gives the whole variable domain SQTIHQWPATLVQPVGSPLSLECTVEGTSNPNLYWYRQAAGRGLQLLFYSVGIGQISSEVPQNLSASRPQDRQFILSSKKLLLSDSGFYLCAWNKQGGNTEAFFGQGTRLTVV.

The V and J genes are TRBV7-2 and TRBJ2-1; D gene ambiguous. The germline CDR1 and CDR2 sequences are SGHTA and FQGNSA. Trimming cost V 5 bases and J 3 bases, with 14 bases left between them. CDR3 length equals 15 residues. CDR3 amino acids: CASSVKASSYNEQFF. CDR3 nucleotides: TGTGCCAGCAGCGTTAAGGCGTCGAGCTACAATGAGCAGTTCTTC.

V gene TRBV4-1 combines with J gene TRBJ1-1, with TRBD1 as a possible D gene (5 bases). This CDR3 region has 14 residues. CDR1 and CDR2 (germline): MGHRA, YSYEKL. Trimming removed 4 bases at V and 3 bases at J, with 12 bases between. The CDR3 is CASSRLQGDTEAFF. The CDR3 DNA reads as TGCGCCAGCAGCCGACTGCAGGGTGACACTGAAGCTTTCTTT.

The chain combines TRBV6-5 with TRBJ1-1; D remains unclear. The CDR3 loop spans 14 amino acids. Germline V gene sequence: CDR1 MNHEY, CDR2 SVGAGI. V dropped 2 bases and J dropped 0 bases, with 7 bases sitting between them. The CDR3 is CASSYGALNTEAFF. The DNA for the CDR3 is TGTGCCAGCAGTTACGGTGCCCTGAACACTGAAGCTTTCTTT.

The chain is built from TRBV4-2 and TRBJ2-3, with 10 bases aligning to TRBD2. With V trimmed by 3 bases and J by 1 base, 1 base remained unmatched. Germline V lookup: CDR1 LGHNA, CDR2 YNFKEQ. The CDR3 spans 15 residues. CDR3 protein: CASSHGLAGTDTQYF. The CDR3, as DNA: TGTGCCAGCAGCCATGGACTAGCGGGCACAGATACGCAGTATTTT.

The genes are TRBV14 and TRBJ2-3; 7 bases fit TRBD2. Germline V lookup: CDR1 SGHDN, CDR2 FVKESK. The CDR3 length is 16 residues. J lost 3 bases, V lost 1 base, and 7 bases had no gene match. For the CDR3, the DNA is TGTGCCAGCAGCCAAGGCCCAGCGGGGATAACAGATACGCAGTATTTT. Protein: CASSQGPAGITDTQYF.

The rearrangement links TRBV11-2 to TRBJ2-3; a possible D gene is TRBD2 (6 bases). CDR1 and CDR2 from the germline V gene are SGHAT and FQNNGV. This CDR3 has 16 amino acids. Deletions cut 5 bases from V and 0 bases from J, with 15 bases between. The CDR3 here is CASSRNGGMSTDTQYF. DNA of the CDR3: TGTGCCAGCAGCCGAAACGGGGGAATGAGCACAGATACGCAGTATTTT.

This clone appeared once. The chain uses TRBV10-3 and TRBJ1-5; possible D gene TRBD1, 5 bases. The V end lost 8 bases, the J end lost 2 bases, and 10 bases lay between the germline ends. Germline CDR1 ENHRY, CDR2 SYGVKD. CDR3 length equals 13 residues. The CDR3 coding sequence is TGTGCCATCGGTCAAGGGGGCAATCAGCCCCAGCATTTT. This sequence encodes CAIGQGGNQPQHF.

This clone was found once. The CDR3 loop reads CASSSLDRVNTEAFF. CDR3 nucleotides: TGCGCCAGCAGCTCCCTCGACAGGGTGAACACTGAAGCTTTCTTT. J is TRBJ1-1 and V is TRBV5-1; 7 bases are shared with TRBD1. The CDR3 loop spans 15 amino acids. Germline assignment: CDR1 SGHRS and CDR2 YFSETQ. The junction had 5 bases not matched to a gene; V was cut back by 3 bases and J by 0 bases.

V is TRBV9 and J is TRBJ1-1; D ambiguous. The germline gives CDR1 SGDLS, CDR2 YYNGEE. With 0 bases removed from V and 3 bases from J, the gap between germline ends came to 3 bases. The CDR3 covers 12 residues. The CDR3 nucleotides are TGTGCCAGCAGCGTAGAGGACACTGAAGCTTTCTTT. This sequence encodes CASSVEDTEAFF.

The J gene is TRBJ2-3, the V gene TRBV19; 8 bases map to TRBD2. The trim removed 7 bases at V and 5 bases at J, leaving 14 bases unmatched. The CDR3 spans 16 residues. The germline CDR1 and CDR2 sequences are LNHDA and SQIVND (reference sequence). The CDR3 nucleotides read TGTGCCAGTACTACCTCGGGAAGCGGGGGAGGAGATACGCAGTATTTT. It codes for CASTTSGSGGGDTQYF. The full variable domain, in which reference TRBV19 and TRBJ2-3 provide the parts outside the CDR3, is DGGITQSPKYLFRKEGQNVTLSCEQNLNHDAMYWYRQDPGQGLRLIYYSQIVNDFQKGDIAEGYSVSREKKESFPLTVTSAQKNPTAFYLCASTTSGSGGGDTQYFGPGTRLTVL.

This rearrangement joins TRBV6-5 to TRBJ2-1, with TRBD2 identical over 11 bases. With V trimmed by 6 bases and J by 5 bases, 6 bases remained unmatched. Germline CDR1 is MNHEY and CDR2 is SVGAGI. The CDR3 runs 15 residues. The CDR3 sequence: CASRLAGATNNEQFF. CDR3 nucleotides: TGTGCCAGCAGACTAGCGGGGGCGACTAACAATGAGCAGTTCTTC.

This clone appeared once. J is TRBJ1-2 and V is TRBV5-6; D call uncertain. This CDR3 has 14 amino acids. Per germline, CDR1 SGHDT and CDR2 YYEEEE. The V and J ends lost 4 bases and 5 bases respectively, with 15 bases between them. The CDR3 here is CASSPSSSVYGYTF. In DNA, the CDR3 is TGTGCCAGCAGCCCCTCCTCGTCGGTATATGGCTACACCTTC.

The chain combines TRBV7-2 with TRBJ1-3, with 10 bases identical to TRBD1. Germline V gene lookup returns CDR1 SGHTA and CDR2 FQGNSA. This CDR3 comprises 15 residues. Trimming removed 5 bases from V and 3 bases from J; junction bases left unmatched: 4. This CDR3 reads CASSARTGGGNTIYF. DNA for the CDR3: TGTGCCAGCAGCGCTCGGACAGGGGGTGGAAACACCATATATTTT.

This chain joins TRBV27 and TRBJ1-4, with 8 bases matching TRBD1. Germline values: CDR1 MNHEY, CDR2 SMNVEV (reference sequence). J was trimmed by 11 bases and V by 5 bases; bases with no gene match: 10. This CDR3 is 14 amino acids long. The CDR3 sequence is CASSVGQGSYKLFF. The CDR3 DNA reads as TGTGCCAGCAGTGTCGGACAGGGATCGTATAAACTGTTTTTT. Full variable domain (rest looked up from reference TRBV27 and TRBJ1-4): EAQVTQNPRYLITVTGKKLTVTCSQNMNHEYMSWYRQDPGLGLRQIYYSMNVEVTDKGDVPEGYKVSRKEKRNFPLILESPSPNQTSLYFCASSVGQGSYKLFFGSGTQLSVL.

The chain has TRBV5-1 and TRBJ1-2; 10 nucleotides match TRBD1. The germline V gene has CDR1 SGHRS and CDR2 YFSETQ. The CDR3 loop spans 13 amino acids. The V gene end was trimmed by 4 bases and the J gene end by 7 bases; junction bases not matched to a gene: 4. CDR3 DNA sequence: TGCGCCAGCAGCCCGGGACAGGGGCCTGGCTACACCTTC. It is translated as CASSPGQGPGYTF.

This clone occurred a few times. This chain joins TRBV19 and TRBJ1-5; D gene uncertain. From germline, CDR1 is LNHDA and CDR2 SQIVND (reference sequence). V was trimmed by 3 bases and J by 3 bases, leaving 9 bases between them. The CDR3 has 14 residues. CDR3 region: CASSILPTNQPQHF. The CDR3 nucleotides are TGTGCCAGTAGTATCCTTCCCACCAATCAGCCCCAGCATTTT.